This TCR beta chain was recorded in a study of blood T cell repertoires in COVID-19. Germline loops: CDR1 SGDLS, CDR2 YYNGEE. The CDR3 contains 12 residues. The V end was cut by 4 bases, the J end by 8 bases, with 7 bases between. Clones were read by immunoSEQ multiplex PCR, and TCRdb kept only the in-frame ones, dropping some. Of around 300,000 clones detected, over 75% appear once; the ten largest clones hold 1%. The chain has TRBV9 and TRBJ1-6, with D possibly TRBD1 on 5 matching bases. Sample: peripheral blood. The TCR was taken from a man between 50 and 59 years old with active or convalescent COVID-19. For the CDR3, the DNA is TGTGCCAGCAGCCTCAGGGATTCACCCCTCCACTTT. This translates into CASSLRDSPLHF.